This T cell receptor (beta chain) was captured by sequencing in a study of pediatric ulcerative colitis. Findings and caveats of the study: A couple of rectal clonotypes were found only in ulcerative colitis patients, all of them. Blood-rectal clonal overlap within each person was significantly higher in ulcerative colitis patients than controls.

During colonoscopy, one to two rectal pinch biopsies were collected. A note on this clone: Its target is unknown.

J lost 5 bases, V lost 0 bases, and 17 bases had no gene match. Germline CDR1 WNHNN, CDR2 SYGVQD (reference sequence). The length of the CDR3 is 20 residues. TCRdb's table, derived via immunoSEQ multiplex PCR, lists solely in-frame clones and lacks some. The data show about 16,000 clones, roughly 74% seen once. Sequenced: gut tissue. The TCR originated in a boy under 18 with moderate ulcerative colitis. The chain has TRBV10-1 and TRBJ2-5; 11 nucleotides align to TRBD2. The CDR3 region has the DNA TGCGCCAGCAGTGAGTCCTGGGGCCTAGCGGGGGGCCAAGGAATGGAGACCCAGTACTTC. It codes for CASSESWGLAGGQGMETQYF.